The rows below give T cell receptor beta chains drawn from one sample of a study of shared clonotypes between healthy human individuals. Method: immunoSEQ multiplex PCR; TCRdb's copy keeps in-frame clones and lacks some. The sample lists about 1.1 million clones, roughly 77% seen once, with 0.89% in the top ten. The sample was memory CD4+ T cells from PBMCs. These receptors all stem from a man aged 18 to 30 in good health. Some clones in this sample may be carry-over from other donors' samples. Each CDR3 is given with its conserved first and last residue. The order of the fields is CDR3 DNA, CDR3 protein, clone size, V gene, J gene, D gene. The D gene is left open where the match is weak. Expanded clones are given a class, and other clones once, few, many or no size at all.

CDR3 DNA: TGTGCCAGCAGCTCCGGCCTAGATACGCAGTATTTT
CDR3 protein: CASSSGLDTQYF
clone size: many
V gene: TRBV7-2
J gene: TRBJ2-3
D gene: NA

CDR3 DNA: TGTGCCAGCAGCCCGATTGGTCTAAATGAGCAGTTCTTC
CDR3 protein: CASSPIGLNEQFF
clone size: NA
V gene: TRBV9
J gene: TRBJ2-1
D gene: NA

CDR3 DNA: TGTGCCAGCAGCCCTCCCGGCGCAGCCAATGAGCAGTTCTTC
CDR3 protein: CASSPPGAANEQFF
clone size: NA
V gene: TRBV7-3
J gene: TRBJ2-1
D gene: NA

CDR3 DNA: TGTGCCAGCTCACCAGGGACAGGGGAAGAGACCCAGTACTTC
CDR3 protein: CASSPGTGEETQYF
clone size: NA
V gene: TRBV18
J gene: TRBJ2-5
D gene: TRBD1

CDR3 DNA: TGTGCCAGCAGCTTGAGGAGCGGGATTGGCGGGGAGCTGTTTTTT
CDR3 protein: CASSLRSGIGGELFF
clone size: NA
V gene: TRBV5-4
J gene: TRBJ2-2
D gene: TRBD2

CDR3 DNA: TGCGCCAGCAGCTTGGGCCGGGGGCACACTGAAGCTTTCTTT
CDR3 protein: CASSLGRGHTEAFF
clone size: once
V gene: TRBV5-1
J gene: TRBJ1-1
D gene: NA

CDR3 DNA: TGTGCCAGCAGTTTGTCCGGGAGAATAGGCAATGAGCAGTTCTTC
CDR3 protein: CASSLSGRIGNEQFF
clone size: NA
V gene: TRBV28
J gene: TRBJ2-1
D gene: NA

CDR3 DNA: TGTGCCAGCAGTTCTCCCGCCTATAATTCACCCCTCCACTTT
CDR3 protein: CASSSPAYNSPLHF
clone size: NA
V gene: TRBV27
J gene: TRBJ1-6
D gene: NA

CDR3 DNA: TGTGCCAGCAGCCCAGGGACTAGCGGGGATACGCAGTATTTT
CDR3 protein: CASSPGTSGDTQYF
clone size: once
V gene: TRBV7-2
J gene: TRBJ2-3
D gene: TRBD2

CDR3 DNA: TGTGCCAGCAGTTTCCGGCCCTATCAGCCCCAGCATTTT
CDR3 protein: CASSFRPYQPQHF
clone size: few
V gene: TRBV6-5
J gene: TRBJ1-5
D gene: NA

CDR3 DNA: TGTGCCAGCAGCTTTACTAGCGGGCTTTCCTACGAGCAGTACTTC
CDR3 protein: CASSFTSGLSYEQYF
clone size: NA
V gene: TRBV7-8
J gene: TRBJ2-7
D gene: TRBD2

CDR3 DNA: TGCGCCAGCAGCGCCCTAGGGGGGACCTACAATGAGCAGTTCTTC
CDR3 protein: CASSALGGTYNEQFF
clone size: once
V gene: TRBV5-1
J gene: TRBJ2-1
D gene: NA

CDR3 DNA: TGTGCCAGCAGCCGGTCCGGGCCGGCTAGCAATCAGCCCCAGCATTTT
CDR3 protein: CASSRSGPASNQPQHF
clone size: NA
V gene: TRBV5-6
J gene: TRBJ1-5
D gene: NA

CDR3 DNA: TGTGCCATCAGTGATGGGGTGGGGTCAGATACGCAGTATTTT
CDR3 protein: CAISDGVGSDTQYF
clone size: once
V gene: TRBV10-3
J gene: TRBJ2-3
D gene: NA

CDR3 DNA: TGTGCCAGCAAATCAGGGGTAACAGATACGCAGTATTTT
CDR3 protein: CASKSGVTDTQYF
clone size: many
V gene: TRBV7-2
J gene: TRBJ2-3
D gene: NA